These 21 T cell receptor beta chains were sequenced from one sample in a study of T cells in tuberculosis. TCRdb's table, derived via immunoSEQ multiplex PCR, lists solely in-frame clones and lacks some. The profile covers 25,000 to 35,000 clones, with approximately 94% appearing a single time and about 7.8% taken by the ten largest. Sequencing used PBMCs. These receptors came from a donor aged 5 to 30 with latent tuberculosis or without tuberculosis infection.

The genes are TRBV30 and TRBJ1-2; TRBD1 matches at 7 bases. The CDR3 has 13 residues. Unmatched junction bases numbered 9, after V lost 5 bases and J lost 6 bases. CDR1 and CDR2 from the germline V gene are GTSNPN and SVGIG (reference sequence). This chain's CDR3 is CAWQNRGWDGYTF. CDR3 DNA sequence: TGTGCCTGGCAGAACAGGGGATGGGATGGCTACACCTTC. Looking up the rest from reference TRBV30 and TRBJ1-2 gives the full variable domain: SQTIHQWPATLVQPVGSPLSLECTVEGTSNPNLYWYRQAAGRGLQLLFYSVGIGQISSEVPQNLSASRPQDRQFILSSKKLLLSDSGFYLCAWQNRGWDGYTFGSGTRLTVV.

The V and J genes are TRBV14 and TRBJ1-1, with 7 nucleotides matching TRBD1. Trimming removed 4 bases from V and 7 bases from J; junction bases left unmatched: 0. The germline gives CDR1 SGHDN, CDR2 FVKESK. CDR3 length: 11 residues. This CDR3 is CASSRDSEAFF. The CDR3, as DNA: TGTGCCAGCAGCCGGGACAGTGAAGCTTTCTTT.

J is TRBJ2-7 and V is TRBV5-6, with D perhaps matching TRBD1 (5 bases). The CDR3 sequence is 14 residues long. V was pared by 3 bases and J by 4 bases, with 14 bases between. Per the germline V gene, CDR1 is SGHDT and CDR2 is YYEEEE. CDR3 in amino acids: CASSWGQGTYEQYF. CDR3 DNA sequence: TGTGCCAGCAGCTGGGGCCAGGGAACTTACGAGCAGTACTTC.

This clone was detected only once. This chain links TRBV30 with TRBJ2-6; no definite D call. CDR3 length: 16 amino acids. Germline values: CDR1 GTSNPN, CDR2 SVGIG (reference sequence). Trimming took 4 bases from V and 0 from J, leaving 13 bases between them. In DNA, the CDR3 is TGTGCCTGGATGAGGTCTTTTCTCTCTGGGGCCAACGTCCTGACTTTC. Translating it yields CAWMRSFLSGANVLTF.

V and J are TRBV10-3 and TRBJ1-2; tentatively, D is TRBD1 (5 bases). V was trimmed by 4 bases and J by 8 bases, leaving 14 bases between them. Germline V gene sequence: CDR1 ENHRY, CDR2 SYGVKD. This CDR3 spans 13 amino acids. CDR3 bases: TGTGCCATCAGTGTTCAGGGTGGAAAAGGCTACACCTTC. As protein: CAISVQGGKGYTF.

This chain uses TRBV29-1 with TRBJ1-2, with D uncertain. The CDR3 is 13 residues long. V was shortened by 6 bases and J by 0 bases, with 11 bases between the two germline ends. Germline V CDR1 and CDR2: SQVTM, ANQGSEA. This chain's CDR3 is CSVPPGTNYGYTF. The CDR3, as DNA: TGCAGCGTCCCTCCGGGTACTAACTATGGCTACACCTTC.

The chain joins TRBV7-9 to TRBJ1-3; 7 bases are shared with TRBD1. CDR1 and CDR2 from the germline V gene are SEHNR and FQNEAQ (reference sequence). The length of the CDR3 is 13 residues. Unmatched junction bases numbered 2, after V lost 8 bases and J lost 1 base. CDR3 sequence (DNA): TGTGCCAGCGGGGACAGATCTGGAAACACCATATATTTT. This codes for CASGDRSGNTIYF.

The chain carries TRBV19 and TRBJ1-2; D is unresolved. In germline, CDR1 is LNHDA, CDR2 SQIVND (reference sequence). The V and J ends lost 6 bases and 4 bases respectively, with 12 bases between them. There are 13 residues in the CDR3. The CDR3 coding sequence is TGTGCCAGTAGAACCCCATTCGGCTATGGCTACACCTTC. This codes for CASRTPFGYGYTF.

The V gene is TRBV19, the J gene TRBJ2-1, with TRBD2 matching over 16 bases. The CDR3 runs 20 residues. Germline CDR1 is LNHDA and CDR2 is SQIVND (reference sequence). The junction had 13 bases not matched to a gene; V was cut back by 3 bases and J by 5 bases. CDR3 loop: CASSMPSGTSGRVLHNEQFF. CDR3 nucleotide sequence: TGTGCCAGTAGTATGCCATCTGGGACTAGCGGGAGGGTCTTGCACAATGAGCAGTTCTTC.

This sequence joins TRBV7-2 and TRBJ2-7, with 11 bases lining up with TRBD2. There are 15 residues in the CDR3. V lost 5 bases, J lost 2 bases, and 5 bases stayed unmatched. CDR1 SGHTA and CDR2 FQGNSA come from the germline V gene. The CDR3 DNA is TGTGCCAGCAGCCCGACTAGCGGGAATACCTACGAGCAGTACTTC. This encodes CASSPTSGNTYEQYF.

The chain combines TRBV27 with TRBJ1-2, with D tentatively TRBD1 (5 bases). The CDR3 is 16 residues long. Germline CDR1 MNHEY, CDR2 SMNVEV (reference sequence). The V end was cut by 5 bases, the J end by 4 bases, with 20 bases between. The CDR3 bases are TGTGCCAGCAGTAGAGCCGGGACTACCCTCTTCTATGGCTACACCTTC. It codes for CASSRAGTTLFYGYTF.

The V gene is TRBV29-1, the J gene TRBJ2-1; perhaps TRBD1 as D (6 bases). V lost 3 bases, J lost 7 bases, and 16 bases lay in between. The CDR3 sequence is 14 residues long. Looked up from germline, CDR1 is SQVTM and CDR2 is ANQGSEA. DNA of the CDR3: TGCAGCGTTGAGGGCAGGGGAAGGGTAAATGAGCAGTTCTTC. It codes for CSVEGRGRVNEQFF.

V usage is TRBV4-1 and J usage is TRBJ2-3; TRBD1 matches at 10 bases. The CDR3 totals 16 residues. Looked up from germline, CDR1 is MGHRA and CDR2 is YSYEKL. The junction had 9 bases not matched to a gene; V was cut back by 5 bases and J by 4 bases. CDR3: CASSGPGQGWADTQYF. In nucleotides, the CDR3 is TGCGCCAGCAGCGGACCGGGACAGGGGTGGGCAGATACGCAGTATTTT.

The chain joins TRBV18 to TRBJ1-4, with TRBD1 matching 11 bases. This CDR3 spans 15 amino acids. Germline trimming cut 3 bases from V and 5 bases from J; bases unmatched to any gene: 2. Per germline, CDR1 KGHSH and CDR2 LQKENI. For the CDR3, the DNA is TGTGCCAGCTCACCGGGGGACAGGGGGAATGAAAAACTGTTTTTT. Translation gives CASSPGDRGNEKLFF. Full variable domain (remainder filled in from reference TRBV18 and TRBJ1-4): NAGVMQNPRHLVRRRGQEARLRCSPMKGHSHVYWYRQLPEEGLKFMVYLQKENIIDESGMPKERFSAEFPKEGPSILRIQQVVRGDSAAYFCASSPGDRGNEKLFFGSGTQLSVL.

CDR3 amino acids: CASSQEVTPLFF. As DNA, the CDR3 is TGTGCCAGCAGCCAAGAGGTAACTCCGCTGTTTTTT. The chain joins TRBV14 to TRBJ2-2; no clear D gene. Germline V lookup: CDR1 SGHDN, CDR2 FVKESK. The length of the CDR3 is 12 residues. V was cut by 0 bases and J by 13 bases, with 9 bases left in between.

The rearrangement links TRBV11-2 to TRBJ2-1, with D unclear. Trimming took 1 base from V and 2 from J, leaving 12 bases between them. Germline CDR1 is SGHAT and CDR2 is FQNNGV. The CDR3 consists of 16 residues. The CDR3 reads CASSLGRRPPYNEQFF. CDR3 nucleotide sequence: TGTGCCAGCAGCTTAGGAAGGCGGCCCCCCTACAATGAGCAGTTCTTC. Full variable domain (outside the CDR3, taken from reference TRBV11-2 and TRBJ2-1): EAGVAQSPRYKIIEKRQSVAFWCNPISGHATLYWYQQILGQGPKLLIQFQNNGVVDDSQLPKDRFSAERLKGVDSTLKIQPAKLEDSAVYLCASSLGRRPPYNEQFFGPGTRLTVL.

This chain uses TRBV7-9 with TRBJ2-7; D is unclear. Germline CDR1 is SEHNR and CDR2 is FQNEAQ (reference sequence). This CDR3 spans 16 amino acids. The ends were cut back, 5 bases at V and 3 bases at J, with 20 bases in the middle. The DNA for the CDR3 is TGTGCCAGCAGCCACCGAAGCGCAGAAAACTACTACGAGCAGTACTTC. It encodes CASSHRSAENYYEQYF.

The CDR3 DNA reads as TGTGCCAGCAGCCGGACTGTCGGGCCAGGGACCCAGTACTTC. Translation: CASSRTVGPGTQYF. The chain recombines TRBV7-6 with TRBJ2-5; the D gene is possibly TRBD2 (5 bases). The germline V gene encodes CDR1 SGHVS and CDR2 FNYEAQ. The CDR3 has 14 amino acids. The V end lost 5 bases, the J end lost 7 bases, and 17 bases lay between the germline ends.

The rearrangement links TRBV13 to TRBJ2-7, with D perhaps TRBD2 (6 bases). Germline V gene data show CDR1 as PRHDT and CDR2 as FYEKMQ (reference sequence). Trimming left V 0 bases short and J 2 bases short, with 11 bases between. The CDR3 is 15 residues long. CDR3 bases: TGTGCCAGCAGCTTAGGGCGGGGTCGGGCCTACGAGCAGTACTTC. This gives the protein CASSLGRGRAYEQYF.

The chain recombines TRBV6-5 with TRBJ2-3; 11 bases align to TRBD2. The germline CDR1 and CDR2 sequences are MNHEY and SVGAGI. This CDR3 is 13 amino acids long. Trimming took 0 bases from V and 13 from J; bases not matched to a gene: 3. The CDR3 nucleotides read TGTGCCAGCAGTTACTCTAGCGGGAGGGCGAAGTATTTT. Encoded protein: CASSYSSGRAKYF.

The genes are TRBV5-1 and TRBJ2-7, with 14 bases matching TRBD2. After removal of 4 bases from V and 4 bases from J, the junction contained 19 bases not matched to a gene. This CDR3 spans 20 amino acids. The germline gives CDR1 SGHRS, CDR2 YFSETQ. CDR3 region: CASSKGTSGSYREYRYEQYF. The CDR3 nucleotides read TGCGCCAGCAGCAAAGGGACTAGCGGGAGTTATAGAGAGTATAGGTACGAGCAGTACTTC.